This entry concerns a single T cell receptor (beta chain). This sample stems from a study of blood T cell repertoires in COVID-19. Study details: The United States, Italy and Spain were the sources of the acute and convalescent COVID-19 samples.

CDR1 and CDR2 from the germline V gene are MDHEN and SYDVKM. Trimming removed 6 bases from V and 6 bases from J; junction bases left unmatched: 5. This CDR3 contains 14 residues. The assay was immunoSEQ multiplex PCR, and TCRdb's table has in-frame clones only and misses some. In the table there are a few hundred thousand clones, 90% of which are singletons. The chain joins TRBV28 to TRBJ1-6; 7 bases map to TRBD1. The sample comprised peripheral blood. The clonotype comes from an older woman with COVID-19, enrolled during active disease. The CDR3 protein is CASRYQGGNSPLHF. In DNA, the CDR3 is TGTGCCAGCAGGTACCAGGGGGGTAATTCACCCCTCCACTTT.